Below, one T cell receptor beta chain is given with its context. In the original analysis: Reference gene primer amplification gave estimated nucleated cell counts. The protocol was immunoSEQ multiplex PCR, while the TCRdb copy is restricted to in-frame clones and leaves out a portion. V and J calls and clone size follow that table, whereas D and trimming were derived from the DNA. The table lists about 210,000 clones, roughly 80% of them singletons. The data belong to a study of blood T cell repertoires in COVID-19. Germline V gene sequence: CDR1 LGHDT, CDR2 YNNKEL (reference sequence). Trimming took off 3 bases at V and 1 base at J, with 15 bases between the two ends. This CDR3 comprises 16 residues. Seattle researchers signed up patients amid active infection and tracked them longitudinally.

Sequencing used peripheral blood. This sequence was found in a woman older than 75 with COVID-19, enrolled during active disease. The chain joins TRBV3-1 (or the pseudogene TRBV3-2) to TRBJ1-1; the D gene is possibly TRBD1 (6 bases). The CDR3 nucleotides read TGTGCCAGCAGCCACGGCTCCAGGGGCTCGAACACTGAAGCTTTCTTT. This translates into CASSHGSRGSNTEAFF.